The clone carrying this T cell receptor beta chain was observed a single time. The source of the sample is a study of blood T cell repertoires in COVID-19. Repertoires were generated with immunoSEQ multiplex PCR, while TCRdb's copy carries only in-frame clones and drops some. The sample records 390,000 or so clones, around 90% being singletons. The V gene lost 6 bases and the J gene lost 5 bases, with 13 bases spanning the gap. CDR3 size: 13 residues. Germline CDR1 reads LNHDA; CDR2 reads SQIVND (reference sequence). The clonotype comes from a man younger than 35 with active or convalescent COVID-19. The sequenced sample was peripheral blood. This chain connects TRBV19 to TRBJ1-1; D is possibly TRBD1 (5 bases). CDR3 DNA: TGTGCCAGTAGATACGGGGGAGGGACTGAAGCTTTCTTT. Protein product: CASRYGGGTEAFF.